Shown below are 28 T cell receptor beta chains from a single sample sequenced in a study of blood T cell repertoires in COVID-19. Here immunoSEQ multiplex PCR was the method, and the copy in TCRdb shows in-frame clones only, minus some. Among around 95,000 clones, over 65% were seen once, and the ten largest hold around 13%. The sequencing input was peripheral blood. These receptors were collected from a human donor in a cohort sampled during active COVID-19.

The genes are TRBV25-1 and TRBJ1-1, with 9 bases lining up with TRBD1. CDR1 and CDR2 from the germline V gene are MGHDK and SYGVNS. J lost 4 bases, V lost 1 base, and 4 bases had no gene match. The CDR3 consists of 15 residues. This CDR3 reads CASSELQGAVTEAFF. The CDR3 DNA reads as TGTGCCAGCAGTGAATTACAGGGGGCTGTCACTGAAGCTTTCTTT.

A single count supports this clone. The V and J genes are TRBV4-3 and TRBJ1-5; 8 nucleotides agree with TRBD1. J gave up 0 bases and V 1 base, and 11 bases lay outside the gene matches. The CDR3 extends over 19 amino acids. Germline V gives CDR1 LGHNA, CDR2 YSLEER. CDR3 nucleotides: TGCGCCAGCAGCCAAGGGCGCGGACAGGGACCTTATAGCAATCAGCCCCAGCATTTT. Translation: CASSQGRGQGPYSNQPQHF.

The chain employs TRBV6-2 or TRBV6-3 and TRBJ2-7; TRBD1 agrees at 8 bases. The CDR3 is 17 residues long. Trimming cost V 6 bases and J 6 bases; bases outside gene matches: 19. Germline CDR1 and CDR2: MNHEY and SVGEGT. CDR3 sequence reads: CASSPGGSRGPRSEQYF. Here the CDR3 DNA reads TGTGCCAGCAGCCCTGGAGGCAGCAGGGGGCCAAGGAGCGAGCAGTACTTC.

The chain employs TRBV19 and TRBJ2-3, with D possibly TRBD2 on 5 matching bases. CDR1 is LNHDA and CDR2 is SQIVND in the germline V gene (reference sequence). CDR3 length: 15 residues. V lost 2 bases and J 1 base, leaving 10 bases between the germline ends. CDR3 protein: CASSIRGTGTDTQYF. In DNA form, the CDR3 reads TGTGCCAGTAGTATACGGGGTACCGGCACAGATACGCAGTATTTT.

This chain connects TRBV7-8 to TRBJ1-2; 8 bases map to TRBD1. This CDR3 has 14 amino acids. V gave up 5 bases and J gave up 8 bases; unmatched junction bases: 10. Per germline, CDR1 SGHVS and CDR2 FQNEAQ. DNA for the CDR3: TGTGCCAGCAGCAATGATTGGACAGGGCGAGGCTACACCTTC. Amino acids: CASSNDWTGRGYTF.

The J gene is TRBJ1-2, the V gene TRBV5-1; the D gene is possibly TRBD1 (6 bases). This CDR3 is 13 amino acids long. V dropped 4 bases and J dropped 8 bases, with 15 bases sitting between them. Germline CDR1 reads SGHRS; CDR2 reads YFSETQ. The CDR3: CASSPGTSYGYTF. The CDR3 DNA sequence: TGCGCCAGCAGCCCCGGGACAAGTTACGGCTACACCTTC. Full variable domain (outside the CDR3, taken from reference TRBV5-1 and TRBJ1-2): KAGVTQTPRYLIKTRGQQVTLSCSPISGHRSVSWYQQTPGQGLQFLFEYFSETQRNKGNFPGRFSGRQFSNSRSEMNVSTLELGDSALYLCASSPGTSYGYTFGSGTRLTVV.

The V call is TRBV5-1, the J call TRBJ2-1, with TRBD2 identical over 10 bases. Looked up from germline, CDR1 is SGHRS and CDR2 is YFSETQ. The junction had 1 base not matched to a gene; V was cut back by 4 bases and J by 6 bases. The CDR3 is 13 amino acids. CDR3 residues: CASSEREGNEQFF. For the CDR3, the DNA is TGCGCCAGCAGCGAGCGGGAGGGCAATGAGCAGTTCTTC.

For the CDR3, the DNA is TGCGCCAGCAGTGAAACGGCGGGGGGGTTCCGCACAGATACGCAGTATTTT. Translated: CASSETAGGFRTDTQYF. The chain is built from TRBV10-1 and TRBJ2-3, with 9 bases fitting TRBD2. After removal of 3 bases from V and 1 base from J, the junction contained 8 bases not matched to a gene. CDR1 and CDR2 from the germline V gene are WNHNN and SYGVQD (reference sequence). The CDR3 totals 17 residues.

The genes are TRBV5-8 and TRBJ1-5; TRBD1 matches 7 bases. Germline V gene data show CDR1 as SGHTS and CDR2 as YDEGEE. The CDR3 is made up of 16 amino acids. V was pared by 7 bases and J by 1 base, with 11 bases of the junction left unmatched. The CDR3 protein is CASSRTGATSNQPQHF. CDR3 nucleotide sequence: TGTGCCAGCTCTCGAACAGGGGCTACCAGCAATCAGCCCCAGCATTTT.

The V and J genes are TRBV11-3 and TRBJ2-2, with 10 bases lining up with TRBD1. V lost 5 bases and J lost 6; bases outside the gene matches: 3. The CDR3 has 14 residues. Germline V gene data show CDR1 as SGHNT and CDR2 as YENEEA. The DNA of the CDR3 is TGTGCCAGCAGCAGGACAGGGGGTTCCGGGGAGCTGTTTTTT. Translation gives CASSRTGGSGELFF.

The rearrangement links TRBV4-3 to TRBJ2-4; D is ambiguous. This CDR3 has 15 residues. The germline V and J ends were trimmed by 1 base and 13 bases, with 20 bases remaining between them. CDR1 and CDR2 (germline): LGHNA, YSLEER. The CDR3 sequence: CASSQGVGRTEPQYF. The CDR3 DNA sequence: TGCGCCAGCAGCCAAGGAGTCGGCCGAACGGAGCCCCAGTACTTC.

A few counts support this clone. J is TRBJ2-3 and V is TRBV6-5; D not resolved. This CDR3 contains 15 residues. V lost 1 base, J lost 4 bases, and 12 bases lay in between. The germline CDR1 and CDR2 sequences are MNHEY and SVGAGI. The CDR3 reads CASSYFLRSADTQYF. The CDR3 DNA reads TGTGCCAGCAGTTACTTCCTGCGCAGCGCAGATACGCAGTATTTT.

The rearrangement joins TRBV12-5 to TRBJ2-2; TRBD2 matches 12 bases. With 2 bases clipped from V and 5 bases from J, the junction kept 3 bases outside the gene matches. The CDR3 is 16 amino acids. The V gene's germline CDR1 is LGHNT and CDR2 FRNRAP. CDR3 residues: CASGLSGLAGTGELFF. CDR3 in DNA: TGTGCTAGTGGTTTGTCAGGACTAGCGGGAACCGGGGAGCTGTTTTTT.

This clone was counted a single time. V gene TRBV5-1 combines with J gene TRBJ1-1, with TRBD1 identical over 7 bases. With 0 bases clipped from V and 0 bases from J, the junction kept 5 bases outside the gene matches. CDR3 length: 16 amino acids. The V gene's germline CDR1 is SGHRS and CDR2 YFSETQ. CDR3 residues: CASSLVEGAVNTEAFF. CDR3 DNA: TGCGCCAGCAGCTTGGTGGAGGGGGCTGTGAACACTGAAGCTTTCTTT.

The V gene is TRBV10-2, the J gene TRBJ1-5, with unresolved D. The length of the CDR3 is 15 residues. The V gene's germline CDR1 is WSHSY and CDR2 SAAADI. V was cut by 3 bases and J by 7 bases, with 16 bases left in between. The CDR3 protein is CASSESWKGGQPQHF. Here the CDR3 DNA reads TGCGCCAGCAGTGAAAGTTGGAAGGGAGGCCAGCCCCAGCATTTT.

The gene calls are TRBV18 and TRBJ2-1; a weak D match, TRBD1 (6 bases). Trimming removed 6 bases at V and 9 bases at J, with 12 bases between. CDR1 and CDR2 from the germline V gene are KGHSH and LQKENI. The CDR3 is made up of 12 amino acids. The CDR3 DNA follows: TGTGCCAGCTCGTCCACAGGGAGTGAGCAGTTCTTC. It yields the protein CASSSTGSEQFF. The entire variable domain, with the rest obtained from reference TRBV18 and TRBJ2-1, is as follows: NAGVMQNPRHLVRRRGQEARLRCSPMKGHSHVYWYRQLPEEGLKFMVYLQKENIIDESGMPKERFSAEFPKEGPSILRIQQVVRGDSAAYFCASSSTGSEQFFGPGTRLTVL.

V is TRBV10-3 and J is TRBJ2-3, with 9 nucleotides matching TRBD2. The V and J ends lost 4 bases and 6 bases, in that order; junction bases with no gene match: 8. This CDR3 is 15 amino acids long. The germline CDR1 and CDR2 sequences are ENHRY and SYGVKD. The CDR3 loop is CAISAGTSGSDTQYF. The CDR3 DNA follows: TGTGCCATCAGTGCTGGCACTAGCGGGTCGGATACGCAGTATTTT.

The chain has TRBV6-2 or TRBV6-3 and TRBJ2-1; 9 nucleotides align to TRBD2. This CDR3 has 19 amino acids. The germline gives CDR1 MNHEY, CDR2 SVGEGT. V trimming: 0 bases; J trimming: 0 bases; junction bases outside the gene matches: 9. Written as DNA, the CDR3 is TGTGCCAGCAGTTACTCGTTTAGCGGGGGTCCGAGCTCCTACAATGAGCAGTTCTTC. As protein: CASSYSFSGGPSSYNEQFF.

The V and J genes are TRBV27 and TRBJ1-2, with TRBD1 identical over 10 bases. CDR1 is MNHEY, CDR2 SMNVEV, per germline (reference sequence). This CDR3 is 15 amino acids long. The V segment lost 6 bases and the J segment 4 bases; nucleotides outside the gene matches: 8. The CDR3 region is CASSLTGGPLYGYTF. CDR3 DNA: TGTGCCAGCAGCCTGACAGGGGGCCCCCTCTATGGCTACACCTTC.

The chain is built from TRBV19 and TRBJ1-1; 9 bases are shared with TRBD1. The CDR3 is 14 residues long. The J segment lost 1 base and the V segment lost 5 bases, leaving 2 bases of the junction unmatched. Germline CDR1 LNHDA, CDR2 SQIVND (reference sequence). The CDR3 sequence: CASSRGQGNTEAFF. The CDR3 region has the DNA TGTGCCAGTAGTCGGGGACAGGGGAACACTGAAGCTTTCTTT.

This chain links TRBV7-8 with TRBJ1-3; D perhaps matches TRBD1 (5 bases). The V end lost 1 base, the J end lost 3 bases, and 13 bases lay between the germline ends. This CDR3 spans 16 amino acids. CDR1 and CDR2 from the germline V gene are SGHVS and FQNEAQ. The CDR3 sequence: CASSLEAGMFGNTIYF. In DNA, the CDR3 is TGTGCCAGCAGCTTAGAGGCAGGGATGTTTGGAAACACCATATATTTT.

This chain connects TRBV19 to TRBJ2-5; perhaps TRBD2 as D (5 bases). The germline V gene encodes CDR1 LNHDA and CDR2 SQIVND (reference sequence). CDR3 length: 12 amino acids. V was shortened by 6 bases and J by 5 bases, with 10 bases between the two germline ends. CDR3 DNA sequence: TGTGCCAGTAGCCGTGGGGAGGAGACCCAGTACTTC. It yields the protein CASSRGEETQYF.

The V gene is TRBV7-2, the J gene TRBJ2-7, with D tentatively TRBD1 (5 bases). V was trimmed by 0 bases and J by 0 bases, leaving 12 bases between them. Germline assignment: CDR1 SGHTA and CDR2 FQGNSA. The CDR3 sequence is 16 residues long. The CDR3 bases are TGTGCCAGCAGCTTAGCGGGCGCAGGGTCCTCCTACGAGCAGTACTTC. As protein: CASSLAGAGSSYEQYF.

This chain links TRBV7-6 with TRBJ2-1, with TRBD2 matching over 7 bases. The CDR3 has 21 residues. In germline, CDR1 is SGHVS, CDR2 FNYEAQ. J lost 0 bases, V lost 2 bases, and 19 bases had no gene match. The CDR3: CASSLWPPRREGSSSYNEQFF. The CDR3 nucleotides are TGTGCCAGCAGCTTATGGCCCCCCCGTAGGGAGGGCTCCAGCTCCTACAATGAGCAGTTCTTC. The full variable domain, rest sourced from reference TRBV7-6 and TRBJ2-1, is GAGVSQSPRYKVTKRGQDVALRCDPISGHVSLYWYRQALGQGPEFLTYFNYEAQQDKSGLPNDRFSAERPEGSISTLTIQRTEQRDSAMYRCASSLWPPRREGSSSYNEQFFGPGTRLTVL.

The chain has TRBV10-3 and TRBJ2-7; tentative D call: TRBD1 (5 bases). CDR1 ENHRY and CDR2 SYGVKD come from the germline V gene. The CDR3 totals 12 residues. The germline V and J ends were trimmed by 6 bases and 1 base, with 7 bases remaining between them. The CDR3 coding sequence is TGTGCCATCAGCGCAGGGTCCTACGAGCAGTACTTC. This sequence encodes CAISAGSYEQYF.

This chain joins TRBV19 and TRBJ1-6, with a possible D match to TRBD1 (6 bases). Per germline, CDR1 LNHDA and CDR2 SQIVND (reference sequence). The V end lost 2 bases, the J end lost 11 bases, and 10 bases lay between the germline ends. The CDR3 has 13 residues. The CDR3 DNA sequence: TGTGCCAGTAGTATAAACAGGGACGCACCCCTCCACTTT. Protein: CASSINRDAPLHF.

The chain uses TRBV19 and TRBJ2-7; unclear D gene. Germline V lookup: CDR1 LNHDA, CDR2 SQIVND (reference sequence). The CDR3 loop spans 13 amino acids. V shed 5 bases and J shed 3 bases, with 11 bases lying between them. CDR3 region: CASSAQAGYEQYF. The CDR3 nucleotides read TGTGCCAGTAGTGCCCAGGCCGGCTACGAGCAGTACTTC.

The chain couples TRBV5-4 to TRBJ2-2, with 9 bases identical to TRBD1. This CDR3 contains 16 residues. Germline V gene lookup returns CDR1 SGHNT and CDR2 YYREEE (reference sequence). J was trimmed by 4 bases and V by 2 bases; bases with no gene match: 6. The CDR3 region is CASSFFGQGITGELFF. For the CDR3, the DNA is TGTGCCAGCAGCTTCTTTGGACAGGGGATCACCGGGGAGCTGTTTTTT.